The 10 T cell receptor beta chains below all came from one sample that was sequenced in a study of blood T cell repertoires in COVID-19. Data came from immunoSEQ multiplex PCR; TCRdb stores just in-frame clones and leaves some out. The repertoire includes about 220,000 clones, roughly 85% of them detected once, and 2.2% sits in the top ten. Sequences were obtained from peripheral blood. These receptors came from a man aged 30-40 years who had recovered from COVID-19.

The genes are TRBV5-1 and TRBJ2-7; 7 positions match TRBD1. The CDR3 covers 14 residues. The germline CDR1 and CDR2 sequences are SGHRS and YFSETQ. V gave up 4 bases and J gave up 2 bases; unmatched junction bases: 6. This CDR3 is CASSLTGATYEQYF. The DNA for the CDR3 is TGCGCCAGCAGCCTAACAGGGGCCACCTACGAGCAGTACTTC.

The gene calls are TRBV6-6 and TRBJ1-1; D gene unclear. Germline loops: CDR1 MNHNY, CDR2 SVGAGI (reference sequence). Deletions cut 4 bases from V and 5 bases from J, with 17 bases between. The CDR3 spans 15 residues. The CDR3, as DNA: TGTGCCAGCAGTTTTTACCTCCCCCGGGGTACTGAAGCTTTCTTT. Amino acids: CASSFYLPRGTEAFF.

This chain joins TRBV27 and TRBJ2-6, with 7 nucleotides matching TRBD2. With V trimmed by 9 bases and J by 3 bases, 5 bases remained unmatched. This CDR3 is 14 amino acids long. Germline V gene lookup returns CDR1 MNHEY and CDR2 SMNVEV (reference sequence). The CDR3 protein is CASYSGGGANVLTF. CDR3 DNA: TGTGCCAGTTATTCGGGAGGTGGGGCCAACGTCCTGACTTTC.

This clone was recorded a few times. The V call is TRBV7-9, the J call TRBJ1-1; D perhaps matches TRBD1 (5 bases). CDR3 length equals 16 residues. The ends were cut back, 4 bases at V and 0 bases at J, with 15 bases in the middle. Germline-derived CDR1 and CDR2 are SEHNR and FQNEAQ (reference sequence). CDR3 nucleotide sequence: TGTGCCAGCAGCTCCCTCCTCCAGGGTTTGAACACTGAAGCTTTCTTT. This translates into CASSSLLQGLNTEAFF.

This rearrangement joins TRBV12-3 or TRBV12-4 to TRBJ1-6, with no clear D. V was clipped by 3 bases and J by 8 bases, with 2 bases between them. The CDR3 covers 11 residues. CDR3 sequence: CASSFDSPLHF. The CDR3 DNA sequence: TGTGCCAGCAGTTTCGATTCACCCCTCCACTTT.

The genes are TRBV20-1 and TRBJ1-6; 8 nucleotides line up with TRBD1. CDR3 size: 17 residues. The germline CDR1 and CDR2 sequences are DFQATT and SNEGSKA (reference sequence). V shed 3 bases, J shed 6 bases, and the junction held 13 bases outside the gene matches. The CDR3 coding sequence is TGCAGTGCTAGTGACGGACTCCAGGGGGCTTTTAATTCACCCCTCCACTTT. It is translated as CSASDGLQGAFNSPLHF.

The chain recombines TRBV7-9 with TRBJ1-6; TRBD1 agrees at 7 bases. V was clipped by 4 bases and J by 7 bases; unmatched bases: 4. The CDR3 consists of 14 residues. Germline V gene sequence: CDR1 SEHNR, CDR2 FQNEAQ (reference sequence). The CDR3: CASSSGRGNSPLHF. The CDR3 DNA reads as TGTGCCAGCAGCTCGGGCAGGGGGAATTCACCCCTCCACTTT. The full variable domain, rest sourced from reference TRBV7-9 and TRBJ1-6, is DTGVSQNPRHKITKRGQNVTFRCDPISEHNRLYWYRQTLGQGPEFLTYFQNEAQLEKSRLLSDRFSAERPKGSFSTLEIQRTEQGDSAMYLCASSSGRGNSPLHFGNGTRLTVT.

The chain has TRBV5-1 and TRBJ1-1; D not certain. V was trimmed by 4 bases and J by 4 bases, leaving 14 bases between them. The CDR3 extends over 14 amino acids. CDR1 is SGHRS, CDR2 YFSETQ, per germline. CDR3 sequence reads: CASSHGDSATEAFF. CDR3 DNA sequence: TGCGCCAGCAGCCATGGAGATTCGGCCACTGAAGCTTTCTTT. Full variable domain (missing parts from reference TRBV5-1 and TRBJ1-1): KAGVTQTPRYLIKTRGQQVTLSCSPISGHRSVSWYQQTPGQGLQFLFEYFSETQRNKGNFPGRFSGRQFSNSRSEMNVSTLELGDSALYLCASSHGDSATEAFFGQGTRLTVV.

J is TRBJ1-2 and V is TRBV5-6, with 7 bases aligning to TRBD1. Germline CDR1 and CDR2: SGHDT and YYEEEE. Unmatched junction bases numbered 12, after V lost 3 bases and J lost 1 base. The length of the CDR3 is 17 residues. As DNA, the CDR3 is TGTGCCAGCAGCTGGATCGGGACAGCTACATTTAACTATGGCTACACCTTC. It translates to CASSWIGTATFNYGYTF.

This sequence joins TRBV27 and TRBJ1-1; D is perhaps TRBD1 (6 bases). The CDR3 spans 14 residues. Trimming pared 3 bases from V and 0 bases from J, leaving 8 bases between. The germline gives CDR1 MNHEY, CDR2 SMNVEV (reference sequence). Written as DNA, the CDR3 is TGTGCCAGCAGTTTTAACAGGGTGAACACTGAAGCTTTCTTT. Amino acid sequence: CASSFNRVNTEAFF.